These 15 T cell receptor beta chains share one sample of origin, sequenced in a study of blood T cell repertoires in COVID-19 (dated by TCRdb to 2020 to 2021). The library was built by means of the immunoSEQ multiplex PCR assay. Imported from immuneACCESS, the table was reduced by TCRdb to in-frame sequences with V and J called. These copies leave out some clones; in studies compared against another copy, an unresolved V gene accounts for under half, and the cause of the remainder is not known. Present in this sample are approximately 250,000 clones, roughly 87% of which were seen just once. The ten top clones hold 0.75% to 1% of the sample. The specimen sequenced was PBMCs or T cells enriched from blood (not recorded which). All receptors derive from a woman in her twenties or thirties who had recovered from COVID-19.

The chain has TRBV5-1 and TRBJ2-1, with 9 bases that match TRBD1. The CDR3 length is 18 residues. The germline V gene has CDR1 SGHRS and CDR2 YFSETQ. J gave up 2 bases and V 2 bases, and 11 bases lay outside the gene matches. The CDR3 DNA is TGCGCCAGCAGCTTTTCCCCTTTACAGGGGGCCCCCTACAATGAGCAGTTCTTC. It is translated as CASSFSPLQGAPYNEQFF.

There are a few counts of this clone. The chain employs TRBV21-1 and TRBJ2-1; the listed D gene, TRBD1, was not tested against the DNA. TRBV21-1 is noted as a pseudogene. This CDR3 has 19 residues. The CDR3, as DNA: TGTGCCGTCCTGTTCGGGGTCCGACCCCAGGGGGAAGGCTACAATGAGCAGTTCTTC. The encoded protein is CAVLFGVRPQGEGYNEQFF.

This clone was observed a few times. CDR3 nucleotides: TGTGCCAGCAGCTTAGTTAGCGGGAGGCCCCCGGGGAATGAGCAGTTCTTC. Protein: CASSLVSGRPPGNEQFF. This chain uses TRBV7-3 with TRBJ2-1; 10 positions agree with TRBD2. CDR1 is SGHTA, CDR2 FQGTGA, per germline. With 2 bases clipped from V and 7 bases from J, the junction kept 11 bases outside the gene matches. The CDR3 contains 17 residues. Looking up the rest from reference TRBV7-3 and TRBJ2-1 gives the full variable domain: GAGVSQTPSNKVTEKGKYVELRCDPISGHTALYWYRQSLGQGPEFLIYFQGTGAADDSGLPNDRFFAVRPEGSVSTLKIQRTERGDSAVYLCASSLVSGRPPGNEQFFGPGTRLTVL.

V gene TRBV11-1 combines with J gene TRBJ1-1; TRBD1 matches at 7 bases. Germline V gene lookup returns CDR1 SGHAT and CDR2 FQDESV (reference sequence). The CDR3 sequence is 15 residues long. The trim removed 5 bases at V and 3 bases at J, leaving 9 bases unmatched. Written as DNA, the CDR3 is TGTGCCAGCAGCCCGCGACAGGGAGGTTACACTGAAGCTTTCTTT. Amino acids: CASSPRQGGYTEAFF.

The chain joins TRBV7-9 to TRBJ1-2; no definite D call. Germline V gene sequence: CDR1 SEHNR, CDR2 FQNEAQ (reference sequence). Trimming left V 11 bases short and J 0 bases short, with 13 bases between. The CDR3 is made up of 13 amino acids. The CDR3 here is CAPGLIANYGYTF. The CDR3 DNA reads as TGTGCCCCGGGGTTGATAGCTAACTATGGCTACACCTTC. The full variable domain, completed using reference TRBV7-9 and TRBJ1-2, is DTGVSQNPRHKITKRGQNVTFRCDPISEHNRLYWYRQTLGQGPEFLTYFQNEAQLEKSRLLSDRFSAERPKGSFSTLEIQRTEQGDSAMYLCAPGLIANYGYTFGSGTRLTVV.

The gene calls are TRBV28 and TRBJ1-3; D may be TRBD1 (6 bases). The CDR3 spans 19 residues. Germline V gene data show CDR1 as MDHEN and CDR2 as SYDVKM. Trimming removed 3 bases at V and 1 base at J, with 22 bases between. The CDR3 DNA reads TGTGCCAGCAGTTTTTCACGGACCACAGGGAGGGGATCTGGAAACACCATATATTTT. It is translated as CASSFSRTTGRGSGNTIYF.

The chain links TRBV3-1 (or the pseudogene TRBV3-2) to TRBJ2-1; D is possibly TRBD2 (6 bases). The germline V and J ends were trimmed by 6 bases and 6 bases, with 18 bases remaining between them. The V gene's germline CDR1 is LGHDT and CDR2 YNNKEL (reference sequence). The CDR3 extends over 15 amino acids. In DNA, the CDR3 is TGTGCCAGCAGATTTGGTGGAGGGGCGATCAATGAGCAGTTCTTC. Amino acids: CASRFGGGAINEQFF.

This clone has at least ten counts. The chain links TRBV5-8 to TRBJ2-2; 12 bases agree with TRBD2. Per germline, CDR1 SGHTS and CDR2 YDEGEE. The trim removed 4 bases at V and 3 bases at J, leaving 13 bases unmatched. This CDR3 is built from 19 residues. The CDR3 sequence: CASSPGTLAGGPDTGELFF. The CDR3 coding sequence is TGTGCCAGCAGCCCCGGAACCCTAGCGGGAGGGCCTGACACCGGGGAGCTGTTTTTT.

The chain's CDR3 is CASRVQGRNTEAFF. In nucleotides, the CDR3 is TGTGCCAGCAGGGTACAGGGCCGGAACACTGAAGCTTTCTTT. This chain uses TRBV6-5 with TRBJ1-1; a possible D gene is TRBD1 (6 bases). The CDR3 loop spans 14 amino acids. Looked up from germline, CDR1 is MNHEY and CDR2 is SVGAGI. Deletions cut 6 bases from V and 1 base from J, with 12 bases between.

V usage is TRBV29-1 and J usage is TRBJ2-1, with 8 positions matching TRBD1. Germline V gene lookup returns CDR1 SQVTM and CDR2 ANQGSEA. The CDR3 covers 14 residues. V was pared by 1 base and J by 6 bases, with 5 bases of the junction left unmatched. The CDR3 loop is CSVEGWTGPNEQFF. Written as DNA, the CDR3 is TGCAGCGTTGAAGGGTGGACAGGGCCCAATGAGCAGTTCTTC.

The CDR3 DNA reads as TGTGCCAGCAGGACGCAGGGACTAGCCTTGATCTACGAGCAGTACTTC. This codes for CASRTQGLALIYEQYF. The chain is built from TRBV28 and TRBJ2-7; 9 bases match TRBD2. Trimming at V came to 6 bases and at J to 3 bases, leaving 12 bases not matched to a gene. The CDR3 has 16 residues. The germline V gene encodes CDR1 MDHEN and CDR2 SYDVKM.

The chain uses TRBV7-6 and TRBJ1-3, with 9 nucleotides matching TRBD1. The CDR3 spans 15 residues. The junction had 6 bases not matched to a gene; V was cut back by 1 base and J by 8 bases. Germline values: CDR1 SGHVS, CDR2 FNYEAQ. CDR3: CASSLVGTGKDTIYF. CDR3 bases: TGTGCCAGCAGCTTAGTAGGGACAGGGAAGGACACCATATATTTT.

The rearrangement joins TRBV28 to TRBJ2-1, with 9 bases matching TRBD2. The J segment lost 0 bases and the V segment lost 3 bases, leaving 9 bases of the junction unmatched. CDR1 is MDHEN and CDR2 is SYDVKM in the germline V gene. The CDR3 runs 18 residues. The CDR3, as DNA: TGTGCCAGCAGTTTGCCGGGACTAGCCAAAAGCTCCTACAATGAGCAGTTCTTC. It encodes CASSLPGLAKSSYNEQFF.

CDR3 sequence reads: CASRRIPTGNTEAFF. DNA of the CDR3: TGTGCCAGTAGAAGGATCCCGACAGGGAACACTGAAGCTTTCTTT. The rearrangement links TRBV19 to TRBJ1-1, with D perhaps TRBD1 (6 bases). V lost 6 bases to trimming and J lost 1 base, with 15 bases between them. The germline V gene has CDR1 LNHDA and CDR2 SQIVND (reference sequence). This CDR3 has 15 amino acids.

The CDR3 spells CASSSTGSHEQFF. The CDR3 DNA reads as TGTGCCAGCAGTTCCACAGGGTCGCATGAGCAGTTCTTC. The chain is built from TRBV6-5 and TRBJ2-1, with D perhaps matching TRBD1 (6 bases). This CDR3 has 13 amino acids. V was trimmed by 4 bases and J by 8 bases, leaving 12 bases between them. The germline V gene encodes CDR1 MNHEY and CDR2 SVGAGI.